This T cell receptor (beta chain) was identified during a study of cytomegalovirus exposure and HLA in healthy donors. Study background: Of over 300 genotyped donors, about 80% clustered with self-reported Caucasian donors. Study conclusions and caveats: Previously analyzed data showed that most TCR beta V segments were productive at a frequency of about 87% or about 30%. DRB1 had the most TCR associations and HLA-C the fewest, a later analysis found, with rates varying by HLA locus. While the bulk of TCR sequences proved rare, some public TCRs turned up in many donors.

A note on this clone: Its matching antigen is unknown.

The PCR made use of 60 Vbeta and 13 Jbeta primers. Assay: immunoSEQ multiplex PCR; the TCRdb copy retains only in-frame clones and omits some. This table holds more than 130,000 clones, 80% found once. Looked up from germline, CDR1 is SGHTA and CDR2 is FQGNSA. With V trimmed by 5 bases and J by 7 bases, 8 bases remained unmatched. The CDR3 runs 16 residues. The specimen was PBMCs. The chain couples TRBV7-2 to TRBJ2-2, with 12 positions matching TRBD2. This sequence originates from a male donor in good health and CMV-seronegative. CDR3 loop: CASSPPGLAGGGELFF. CDR3 nucleotide sequence: TGTGCCAGCAGCCCCCCGGGACTAGCGGGCGGCGGGGAGCTGTTTTTT.